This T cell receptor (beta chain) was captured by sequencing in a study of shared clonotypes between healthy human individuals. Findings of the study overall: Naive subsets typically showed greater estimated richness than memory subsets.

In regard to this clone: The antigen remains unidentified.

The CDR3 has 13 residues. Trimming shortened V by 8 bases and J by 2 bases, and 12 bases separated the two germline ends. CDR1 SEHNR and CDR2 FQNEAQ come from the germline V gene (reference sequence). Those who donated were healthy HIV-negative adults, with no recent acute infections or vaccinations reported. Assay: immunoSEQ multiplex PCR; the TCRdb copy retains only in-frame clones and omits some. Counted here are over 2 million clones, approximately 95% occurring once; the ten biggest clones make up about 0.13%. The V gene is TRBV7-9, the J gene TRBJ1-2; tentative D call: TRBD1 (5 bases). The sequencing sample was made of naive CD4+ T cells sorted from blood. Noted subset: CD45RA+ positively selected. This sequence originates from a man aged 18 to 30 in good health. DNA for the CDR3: TGTGCCAGCGGTTCAGGGCAGAACTATGGCTACACCTTC. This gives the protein CASGSGQNYGYTF.